A selection of T cell receptor beta chains follows, all from one sample in a study of PD-L1 blockade in urothelial cancer. Data came from immunoSEQ multiplex PCR; TCRdb stores just in-frame clones and leaves some out. The data hold approximately 35,000 clones, with about a third observed a single time. Sample: tumor tissue, taken before atezolizumab (anti-PD-L1) treatment. The receptors here all came from a man in his 60s with urothelial cancer. CDR3s include the opening cysteine and the closing phenylalanine or tryptophan. The order of the fields is D gene, J gene, V gene, clone size, CDR3 DNA, CDR3 protein. D genes are given only for firm matches. Rows give clone size only sometimes, using once, few, many, or a class for an expanded clone.

TRBD1 | TRBJ1-2 | TRBV19 | NA | TGTGCCAGTAGTCCCTCGGGACAGAAGAACTATGGCTACACCTTC | CASSPSGQKNYGYTF
NA | TRBJ1-2 | TRBV6-8 | many | TGTGCCAGCTCGGCAGGGGTCTATGGCTACACCTTC | CASSAGVYGYTF
NA | TRBJ1-5 | TRBV5-1 | NA | TGCGCCAGCAGCTTGGGATCAGGGGTAGGCAATCAGCCCCAGCATTTT | CASSLGSGVGNQPQHF
NA | TRBJ2-1 | TRBV29-1 | NA | TGCAGCGTTGGGGGTGACGGGGGACTCCGAAATGAGCAGTTCTTC | CSVGGDGGLRNEQFF
NA | TRBJ2-7 | TRBV28 | NA | TGTGCCAGCAGGCCCCCGGAGGGAGCGGGCTACGAGCAGTACTTC | CASRPPEGAGYEQYF
NA | TRBJ1-2 | TRBV19 | NA | TGTGCCAGTAGTATAGCCCTGCCGCAGTTCGGAGGCTACACCTTC | CASSIALPQFGGYTF
NA | TRBJ1-1 | TRBV19 | NA | TGTGCCAGTAGTATGAGGGCCGAAGGGACTGAAGCTTTCTTT | CASSMRAEGTEAFF
NA | TRBJ1-3 | TRBV28 | NA | TGTGCCAGCAGTCAGGACATCTCTGGAAACACCATATATTTT | CASSQDISGNTIYF
TRBD2 | TRBJ2-2 | TRBV6-8 | many | TGTGCCAGCAGTTACAACTGGGGACTAGCGGGAAAAAGAGACACCGGGGAGCTGTTTTTT | CASSYNWGLAGKRDTGELFF
NA | TRBJ1-1 | TRBV25-1 | NA | TGTGCCAGCCGACTACATCAGAACACTGAAGCTTTCTTT | CASRLHQNTEAFF
TRBD1 | TRBJ1-5 | TRBV28 | NA | TGTGCCACCCAAGACAGGGTAGTCAATCAGCCCCAGCATTTT | CATQDRVVNQPQHF
TRBD1 | TRBJ2-4 | TRBV6-8 | few | TGTGCCAGCATTTCGCAGGGGGAAAACATTCAGTACTTC | CASISQGENIQYF
NA | TRBJ1-6 | TRBV14 | NA | TGTGCCAGCAGCCAAGTCACAGACCATAATTCACCCCTCCACTTT | CASSQVTDHNSPLHF
TRBD1 | TRBJ1-1 | TRBV15 | NA | TGTGCCACCAGCAGTGGTCGACAGGGAACCTTAGCTTTCTTT | CATSSGRQGTLAFF
NA | TRBJ1-5 | TRBV19 | NA | TGTGCCAGTAGTATGGAGTATCAGCCCCAGCATTTT | CASSMEYQPQHF
NA | TRBJ1-2 | TRBV6-8 | few | TGTGCCAGCAACTTAGCCTCCACTCCCTATGGCTACACCTTC | CASNLASTPYGYTF
NA | TRBJ1-3 | TRBV28 | NA | TGTGCCAGCAGTTATTGGGCAAACTCTGGAAACACCATATATTTT | CASSYWANSGNTIYF
NA | TRBJ2-1 | TRBV19 | once | TGTGCCAGTAGCCCAAGGGGGGGAAGCGGCTACAATGAGCAGTTCTTC | CASSPRGGSGYNEQFF
NA | TRBJ1-2 | TRBV19 | NA | TGTGCCAGTACGGACCAGGGCCGGGGCTACACCTTC | CASTDQGRGYTF
TRBD1 | TRBJ1-3 | TRBV11-3 | NA | TGTGCCAGCAGCCCTACAGGGGGCACTGGAAACACCATATATTTT | CASSPTGGTGNTIYF
TRBD1 | TRBJ1-1 | TRBV6-8 | many | TGTGCCAGCAGACCCGGACAGGGAAACACTGAAGCTTTCTTT | CASRPGQGNTEAFF
NA | TRBJ2-4 | TRBV6-8 | NA | TGTGCCAGCAGTGACGTCTCCCCAGTGAACATTCAGTACTTC | CASSDVSPVNIQYF
NA | TRBJ1-5 | TRBV2 | few | TGTGCCAGCAGTCAGACTCCGGTGGGGGGAAATAGCAATCAGCCCCAGCATTTT | CASSQTPVGGNSNQPQHF
NA | TRBJ1-5 | TRBV29-1 | NA | TGCAGCGTCGCTTTGGGCGGCAATCAGCCCCAGCATTTT | CSVALGGNQPQHF
NA | TRBJ1-3 | TRBV9 | few | TGTGCCAGCAGAGTGGGGGAGGGGTCTGGAAACACCATATATTTT | CASRVGEGSGNTIYF
TRBD1 | TRBJ1-5 | TRBV19 | NA | TGTGCCAGTAGTATGGACAGGATAGGTCAGCCCCAGCATTTT | CASSMDRIGQPQHF
TRBD1 | TRBJ1-3 | TRBV11-3 | medium-sized | TGTGCCAGCAGCTTAGAGTGGACAGGGGTCTCTGGAAACACCATATATTTT | CASSLEWTGVSGNTIYF
NA | TRBJ1-2 | TRBV28 | NA | TGTGCCAGCAGTTTACAGACTAACTATGGCTACACCTTC | CASSLQTNYGYTF
NA | TRBJ1-5 | TRBV6-1 | medium-sized | TGTGCCAGCAGTGAAGCGATCAGGGTAGGCAATCAGCCCCAGCATTTT | CASSEAIRVGNQPQHF
NA | TRBJ2-3 | TRBV30 | NA | TGTGCCTGGAGCGAGACTAGAATAGTGCAGTATTTT | CAWSETRIVQYF
NA | TRBJ2-5 | TRBV29-1 | NA | TGCAGCGGTTCCAGGGGTCAAGAGACCCAGTACTTC | CSGSRGQETQYF
NA | TRBJ1-1 | TRBV6-8 | few | TGTGCCAGCAGTGTGGGGGGCGTTTTCACTGAAGCTTTCTTT | CASSVGGVFTEAFF
NA | TRBJ2-7 | TRBV19 | NA | TGTGCCAGTAGTAATATAGGTCAGGGACCCTACGAGCAGTACTTC | CASSNIGQGPYEQYF
TRBD2 | TRBJ2-3 | TRBV6-9 | few | TGTGCCAGCGGCCTAGCGGGGGGCACAGATACGCAGTATTTT | CASGLAGGTDTQYF
TRBD1 | TRBJ2-5 | TRBV29-1 | NA | TGCAGCGTGGGACAGGGGAGGGAGACCCAGTACTTC | CSVGQGRETQYF
NA | TRBJ1-2 | TRBV29-1 | NA | TGCAGCGTTCTACTGGTTGGGTCGGGTGGCTACACCTTC | CSVLLVGSGGYTF
NA | TRBJ2-6 | TRBV9 | many | TGTGCCAGCAGCGTCTCAGGGATGTCTGGGGCCAACGTCCTGACTTTC | CASSVSGMSGANVLTF
NA | TRBJ2-2 | TRBV9 | NA | TGTGCCAGCAGCGCCTATGGAGGGCGGACCGGGGAGCTGTTTTTT | CASSAYGGRTGELFF
TRBD2 | TRBJ2-7 | TRBV27 | many | TGTGCCAGCAGTTTAAACGGACTAGCGGGAGGGTTTTACGAGCAGTACTTC | CASSLNGLAGGFYEQYF
NA | TRBJ1-4 | TRBV4-1 | few | TGCGCCAGCAGCCAGCTTGTTGGAAAACTGTTTTTT | CASSQLVGKLFF
NA | TRBJ1-2 | TRBV11-3 | few | TGTGCCAGCAGCCAGGCAGAGCCTAACTATGGCTACACCTTC | CASSQAEPNYGYTF
NA | TRBJ2-6 | TRBV11-3 | few | TGTGCCAGCAGCCGGGACCCCGCTGGGGGGGCCAACGTCCTGACTTTC | CASSRDPAGGANVLTF
NA | TRBJ2-2 | TRBV6-8 | few | TGTGCCAGCAGTTATGGGGGCCTAGCTCGGGCCGGGGAGCTGTTTTTT | CASSYGGLARAGELFF
TRBD1 | TRBJ2-3 | TRBV5-1 | NA | TGCGCCAGCAGCGTGCGGACAGGGGGCTCTACAGATACGCAGTATTTT | CASSVRTGGSTDTQYF
TRBD2 | TRBJ2-1 | TRBV25-1 | NA | TGTGCCAGCAGTAAAGGGACTAGCAGGACGAATGAGCAGTTCTTC | CASSKGTSRTNEQFF